What follows is one TCR beta chain and its context. Its antigen remains unknown. The data originate from a study of shared clonotypes between healthy human individuals. This table comes from immunoSEQ multiplex PCR, and its TCRdb copy is limited to in-frame clones, with some not included. The table shows 530,000 or so clones, with about three quarters occurring only once. The CDR3 is 18 amino acids. The V and J ends lost 2 bases and 0 bases, in that order; junction bases with no gene match: 10. Germline V CDR1 and CDR2: LGHNA, YNFKEQ. Study-wide points: The small donor group covered limited genetic and exposure diversity.

This receptor was identified in a woman aged 35 to 49 in good health. Some clones in this sample may be carry-over from other donors' samples. The sequencing input was PBMCs. The chain employs TRBV4-2 and TRBJ2-1, with 7 bases that match TRBD1. The CDR3 region has the DNA TGTGCCAGCAGCCAACCCGGACAGGCCGAGAGCTCCTACAATGAGCAGTTCTTC. Amino acid sequence: CASSQPGQAESSYNEQFF.